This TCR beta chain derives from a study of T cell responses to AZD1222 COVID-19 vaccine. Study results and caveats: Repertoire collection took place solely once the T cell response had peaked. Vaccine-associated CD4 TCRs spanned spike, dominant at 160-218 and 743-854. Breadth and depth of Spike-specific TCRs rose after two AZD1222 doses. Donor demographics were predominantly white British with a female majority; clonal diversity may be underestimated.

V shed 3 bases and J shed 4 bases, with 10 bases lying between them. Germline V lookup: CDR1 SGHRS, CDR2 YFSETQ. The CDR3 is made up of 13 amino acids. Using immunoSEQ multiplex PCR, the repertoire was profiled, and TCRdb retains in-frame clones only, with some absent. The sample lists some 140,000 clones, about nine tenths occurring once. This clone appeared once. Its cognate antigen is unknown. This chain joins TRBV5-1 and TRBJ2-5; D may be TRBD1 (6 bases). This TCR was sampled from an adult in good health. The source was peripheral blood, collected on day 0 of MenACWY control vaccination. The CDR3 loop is CASSSQGPETQYF. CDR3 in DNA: TGCGCCAGCAGCTCACAGGGCCCAGAGACCCAGTACTTC.